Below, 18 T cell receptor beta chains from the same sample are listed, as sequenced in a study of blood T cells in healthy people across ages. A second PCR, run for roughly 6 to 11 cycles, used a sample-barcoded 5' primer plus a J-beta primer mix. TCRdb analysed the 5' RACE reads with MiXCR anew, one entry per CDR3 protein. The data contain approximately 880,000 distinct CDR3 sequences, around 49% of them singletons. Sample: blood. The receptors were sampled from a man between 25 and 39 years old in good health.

CDR3 nucleotide sequence: TGTGCCAGCAGTTACTCGGCGCAGGCAGGGGGGAACATTCAGTACTTC. Residues: CASSYSAQAGGNIQYF. The V and J genes are TRBV6-2 or TRBV6-3 and TRBJ2-4; TRBD1 might be the D (7 bases). The V and J ends lost 0 bases and 7 bases respectively, with 16 bases between them. Per the germline V gene, CDR1 is MNHEY and CDR2 is SVGEGT. The CDR3 covers 16 residues.

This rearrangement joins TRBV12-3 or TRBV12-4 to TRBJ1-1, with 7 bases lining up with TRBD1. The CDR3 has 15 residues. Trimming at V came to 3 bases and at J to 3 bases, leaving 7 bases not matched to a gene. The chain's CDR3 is CASSFRAGGYTEAFF. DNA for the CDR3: TGTGCCAGCAGTTTTAGGGCAGGGGGGTACACTGAAGCTTTCTTT.

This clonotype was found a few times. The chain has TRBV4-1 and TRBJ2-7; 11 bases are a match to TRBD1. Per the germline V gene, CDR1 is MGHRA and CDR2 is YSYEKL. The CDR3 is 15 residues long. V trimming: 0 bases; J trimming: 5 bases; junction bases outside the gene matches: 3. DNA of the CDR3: TGCGCCAGCAGCCAAGAGGGACAGGGGGAAGACGAGCAGTACTTC. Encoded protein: CASSQEGQGEDEQYF.

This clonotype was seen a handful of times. The DNA for the CDR3 is TGTGCCAGCGCCCCTAGAGATCAAGAGACCCAGTACTTC. Protein sequence: CASAPRDQETQYF. The chain carries TRBV7-9 and TRBJ2-5; D is ambiguous. Trimming removed 8 bases at V and 2 bases at J, with 12 bases between. There are 13 residues in the CDR3. Germline assignment: CDR1 SEHNR and CDR2 FQNEAQ (reference sequence).

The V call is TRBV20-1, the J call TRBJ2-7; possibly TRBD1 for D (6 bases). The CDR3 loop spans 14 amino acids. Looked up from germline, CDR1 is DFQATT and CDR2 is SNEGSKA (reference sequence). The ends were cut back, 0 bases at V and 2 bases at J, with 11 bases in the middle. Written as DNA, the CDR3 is TGCAGTGCTAGAGATAGGCGACAGGCCTACGAGCAGTACTTC. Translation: CSARDRRQAYEQYF.

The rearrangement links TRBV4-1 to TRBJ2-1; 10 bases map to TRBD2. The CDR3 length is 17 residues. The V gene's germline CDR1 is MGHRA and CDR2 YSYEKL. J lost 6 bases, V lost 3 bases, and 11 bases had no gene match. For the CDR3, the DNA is TGCGCCAGCAGCCATGGGCGGGAGCGGGGGGGCTCCAATGAGCAGTTCTTC. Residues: CASSHGRERGGSNEQFF.

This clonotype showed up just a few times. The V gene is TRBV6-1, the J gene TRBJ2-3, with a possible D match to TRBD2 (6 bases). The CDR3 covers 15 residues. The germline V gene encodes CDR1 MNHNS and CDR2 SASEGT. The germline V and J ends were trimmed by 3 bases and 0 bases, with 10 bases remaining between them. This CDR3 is CASSEGTLSTDTQYF. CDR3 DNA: TGTGCCAGCAGTGAGGGGACTCTGAGCACAGATACGCAGTATTTT.

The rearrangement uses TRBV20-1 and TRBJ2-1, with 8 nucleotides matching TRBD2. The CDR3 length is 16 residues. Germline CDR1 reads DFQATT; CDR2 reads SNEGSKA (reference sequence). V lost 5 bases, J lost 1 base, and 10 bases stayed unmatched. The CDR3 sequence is CSAGPSGGLSYNEQFF. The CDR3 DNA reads TGCAGTGCTGGCCCCTCGGGGGGGCTATCCTACAATGAGCAGTTCTTC.

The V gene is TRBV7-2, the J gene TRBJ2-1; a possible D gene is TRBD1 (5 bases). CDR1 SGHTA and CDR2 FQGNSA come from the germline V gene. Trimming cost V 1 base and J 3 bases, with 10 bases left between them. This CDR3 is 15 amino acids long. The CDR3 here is CASSLGGRDYNEQFF. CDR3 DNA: TGTGCCAGCAGCTTAGGAGGCAGGGACTACAATGAGCAGTTCTTC.

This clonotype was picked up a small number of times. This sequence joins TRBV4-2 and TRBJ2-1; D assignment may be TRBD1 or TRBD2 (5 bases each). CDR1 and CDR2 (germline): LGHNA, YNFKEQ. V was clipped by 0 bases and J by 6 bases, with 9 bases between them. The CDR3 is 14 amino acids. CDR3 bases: TGTGCCAGCAGCCAAGATGGGGGTTCCAATGAGCAGTTCTTC. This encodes CASSQDGGSNEQFF.

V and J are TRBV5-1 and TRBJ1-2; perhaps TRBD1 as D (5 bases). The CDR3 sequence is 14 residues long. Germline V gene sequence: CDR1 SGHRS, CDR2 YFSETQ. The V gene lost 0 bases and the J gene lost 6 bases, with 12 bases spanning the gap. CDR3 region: CASSLDRLGNGYTF. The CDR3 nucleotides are TGCGCCAGCAGCTTGGACAGGCTGGGGAATGGCTACACCTTC.

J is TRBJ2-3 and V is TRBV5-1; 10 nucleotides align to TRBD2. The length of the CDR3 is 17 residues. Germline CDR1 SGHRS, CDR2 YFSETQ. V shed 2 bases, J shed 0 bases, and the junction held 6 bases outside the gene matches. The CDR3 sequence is CASSLRTSGSSTDTQYF. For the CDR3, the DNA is TGCGCCAGCAGCTTAAGGACTAGCGGTTCTAGCACAGATACGCAGTATTTT.

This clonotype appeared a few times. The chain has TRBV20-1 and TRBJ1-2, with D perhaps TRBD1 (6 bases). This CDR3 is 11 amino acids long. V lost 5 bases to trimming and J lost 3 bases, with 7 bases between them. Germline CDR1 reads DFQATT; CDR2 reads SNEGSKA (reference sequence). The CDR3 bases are TGCAGTGCTCGACAGGACTATGGCTACACCTTC. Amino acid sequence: CSARQDYGYTF.

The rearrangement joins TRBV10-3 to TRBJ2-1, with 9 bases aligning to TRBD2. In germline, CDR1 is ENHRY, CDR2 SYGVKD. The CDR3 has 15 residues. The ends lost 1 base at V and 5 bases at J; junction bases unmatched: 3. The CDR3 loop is CAISELRGGDNEQFF. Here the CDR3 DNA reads TGTGCCATCAGTGAGTTGCGGGGGGGAGACAATGAGCAGTTCTTC.

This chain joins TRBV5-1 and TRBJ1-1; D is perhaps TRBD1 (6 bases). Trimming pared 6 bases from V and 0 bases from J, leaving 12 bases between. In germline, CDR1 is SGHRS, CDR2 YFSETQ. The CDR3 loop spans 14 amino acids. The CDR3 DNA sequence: TGCGCCAGCAACGAACAGGGATTGAACACTGAAGCTTTCTTT. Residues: CASNEQGLNTEAFF.

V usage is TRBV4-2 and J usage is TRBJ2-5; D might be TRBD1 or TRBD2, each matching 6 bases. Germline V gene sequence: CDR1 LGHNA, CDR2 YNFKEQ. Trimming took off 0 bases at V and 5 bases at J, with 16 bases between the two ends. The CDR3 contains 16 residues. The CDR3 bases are TGTGCCAGCAGCCAAGAGATTGGGGGGCTAAAGGAGACCCAGTACTTC. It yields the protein CASSQEIGGLKETQYF.

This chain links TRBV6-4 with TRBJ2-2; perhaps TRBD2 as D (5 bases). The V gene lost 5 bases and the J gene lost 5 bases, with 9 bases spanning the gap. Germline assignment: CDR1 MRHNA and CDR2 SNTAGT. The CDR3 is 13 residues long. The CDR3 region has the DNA TGTGCCAGCAGTAGAGGGATAACCGGGGAGCTGTTTTTT. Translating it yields CASSRGITGELFF.

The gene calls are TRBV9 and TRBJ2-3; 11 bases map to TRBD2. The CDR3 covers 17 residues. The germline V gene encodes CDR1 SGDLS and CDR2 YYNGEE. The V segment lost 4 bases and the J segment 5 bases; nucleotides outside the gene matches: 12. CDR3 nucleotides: TGTGCCAGCAGCCCTCTAACCCTAGCGGGGGGACAAGATACGCAGTATTTT. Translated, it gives CASSPLTLAGGQDTQYF.